This T cell receptor beta chain comes out of a study of cytomegalovirus exposure and HLA in healthy donors. Study conclusions and caveats: Accurate prediction of HLA-A and HLA-B alleles (for most subjects) was reportedly achieved from TCR beta sequences. A later analysis reported that several of the most significant clusters appeared to be linked to common viral pathogens, among them Epstein-Barr virus. In vitro experiments confirmed that three CMV-associated chains were specific for CMV antigens. Among TCR sequences, most were rare, though some public TCRs appeared in many donors.

As concerns this clone: The antigen is not known.

In the PCR, 60 Vbeta and 13 Jbeta primers were used. Some clones are missing from TCRdb's copy, which holds only in-frame ones; the method was immunoSEQ multiplex PCR. Among about 120,000 clones listed, around 70% were seen once. Trimming cost V 8 bases and J 7 bases; bases outside gene matches: 7. The CDR3 loop spans 11 amino acids. Germline values: CDR1 GTSNPN, CDR2 SVGIG (reference sequence). This sequence joins TRBV30 and TRBJ1-2; 7 bases map to TRBD1. This receptor was taken from a woman younger than 30 in good health and CMV-seronegative. Sequenced material: PBMCs. CDR3 bases: TGTGCCGGGATACAGGGGTCTGGCTACACCTTC. Amino acid sequence: CAGIQGSGYTF.